This record concerns one TCR beta chain sequence. With roughly 200,000 irradiated, violet-dye-labeled stimulator cells, roughly 200,000 CFSE-labeled responder cells were plated. These data belong to a study of graft-versus-host responses after intestinal transplantation. In the study overall: Recipients received multivisceral, liver-intestinal, or isolated intestinal transplants.

Sequencing used immunoSEQ multiplex PCR; TCRdb keeps in-frame clones, though not all of them. The sample comprises roughly 5,000 clones, 25% to 30% of which are singletons, and 7.2% rests with the top ten. Sequenced here: alloreactive CD8+ T cells from a mixed lymphocyte reaction culture, sampled before intestinal transplant. Subset noted: CFSE-low proliferating T cells sorted from roughly six-day pre-transplant mixed lymphocyte reaction (GvH or HvG direction). The sequence was collected from a human patient who received an intestinal transplant.

CDR3: CASSFGTSGSWNEQFF. Written as DNA, the CDR3 is TGTGCCAGCAGCTTTGGGACTAGCGGGAGTTGGAATGAGCAGTTCTTC. V and J are TRBV7-3 and TRBJ2-1; TRBD2 matches at 14 bases. The CDR3 spans 16 residues. Germline lookup yields CDR1 SGHTA and CDR2 FQGTGA. Losses at the gene ends were 3 bases for V and 7 bases for J; bases not matched to a gene: 5.